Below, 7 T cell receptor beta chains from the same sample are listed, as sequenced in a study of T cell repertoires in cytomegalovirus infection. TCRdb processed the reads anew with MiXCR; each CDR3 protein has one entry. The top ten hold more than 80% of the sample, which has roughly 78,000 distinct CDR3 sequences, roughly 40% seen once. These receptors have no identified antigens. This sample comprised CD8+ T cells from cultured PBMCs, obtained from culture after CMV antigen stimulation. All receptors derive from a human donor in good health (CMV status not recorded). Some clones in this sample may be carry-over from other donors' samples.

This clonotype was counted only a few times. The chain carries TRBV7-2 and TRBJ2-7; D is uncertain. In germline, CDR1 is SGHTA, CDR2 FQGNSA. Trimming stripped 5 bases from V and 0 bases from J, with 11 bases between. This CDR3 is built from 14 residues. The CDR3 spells CASSARSYSYEQYF. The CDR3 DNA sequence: TGTGCCAGCAGCGCCCGATCTTACTCCTACGAGCAGTACTTC.

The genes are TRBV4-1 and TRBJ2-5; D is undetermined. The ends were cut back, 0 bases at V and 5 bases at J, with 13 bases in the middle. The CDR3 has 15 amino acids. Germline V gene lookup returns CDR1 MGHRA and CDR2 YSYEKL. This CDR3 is CASSQDYGPRETQYF. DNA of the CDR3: TGCGCCAGCAGCCAAGATTACGGACCCCGGGAGACCCAGTACTTC.

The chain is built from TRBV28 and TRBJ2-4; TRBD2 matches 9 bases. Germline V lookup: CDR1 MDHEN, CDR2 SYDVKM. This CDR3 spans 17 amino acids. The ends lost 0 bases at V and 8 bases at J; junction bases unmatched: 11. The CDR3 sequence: CASSLWASGDQRDIQYF. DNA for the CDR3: TGTGCCAGCAGTTTATGGGCTAGCGGGGACCAGAGAGACATTCAGTACTTC.

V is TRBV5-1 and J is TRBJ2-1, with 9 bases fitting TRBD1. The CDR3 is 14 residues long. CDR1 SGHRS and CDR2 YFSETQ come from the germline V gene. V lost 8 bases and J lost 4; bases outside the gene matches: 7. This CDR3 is CASTLTGGYNEQFF. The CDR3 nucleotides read TGCGCCAGTACCTTGACAGGGGGATACAATGAGCAGTTCTTC.

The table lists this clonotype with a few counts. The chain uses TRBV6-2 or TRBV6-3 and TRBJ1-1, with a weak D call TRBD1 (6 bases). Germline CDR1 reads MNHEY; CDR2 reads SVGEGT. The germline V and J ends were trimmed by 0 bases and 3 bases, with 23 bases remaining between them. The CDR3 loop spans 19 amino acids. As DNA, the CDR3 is TGTGCCAGCAGTTACTCCCTTACAAGGACGGGGGGCCGGGACACTGAAGCTTTCTTT. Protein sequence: CASSYSLTRTGGRDTEAFF.

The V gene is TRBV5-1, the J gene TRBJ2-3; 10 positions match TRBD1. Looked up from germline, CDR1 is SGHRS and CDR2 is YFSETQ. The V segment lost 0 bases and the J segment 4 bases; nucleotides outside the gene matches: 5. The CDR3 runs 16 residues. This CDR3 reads CASSLGQGASPDTQYF. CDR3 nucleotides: TGCGCCAGCAGCTTGGGACAGGGGGCGTCCCCAGATACGCAGTATTTT.

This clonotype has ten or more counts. This CDR3 reads CASSSDIGYEQYF. The CDR3 DNA sequence: TGTGCCAGCAGCTCGGACATTGGCTACGAGCAGTACTTC. V and J are TRBV7-8 and TRBJ2-7; TRBD1 is a possible D gene (5 bases). Trimming pared 4 bases from V and 3 bases from J, leaving 10 bases between. Germline-derived CDR1 and CDR2 are SGHVS and FQNEAQ. The CDR3 loop spans 13 amino acids.